These 15 T cell receptor beta chains originate from one sample sequenced in a study of Tregs in tolerant kidney transplant recipients. This table comes from immunoSEQ multiplex PCR, and its TCRdb copy is limited to in-frame clones, with some not included. The sample table includes 50,000 or so clones. The specimen was CD4+ T cells from blood, collected before the transplant. Receptors were obtained from a human donor who received a combined kidney and bone marrow transplant.

In the case of this clone: The missing CDR3 end, 3 residues past where the read stops, is filled in from the germline J gene. This chain connects TRBV6-1 to TRBJ2-7, with D perhaps matching TRBD1 (5 bases). The CDR3 has 13 amino acids. Germline CDR1 reads MNHNS; CDR2 reads SASEGT. V shed 4 bases and J shed 3 bases, with 10 bases lying between them. The sequenced part of the CDR3 DNA is TGTGCCAGCAGTGGCACAGGTGTCTACGAG. Its protein product is CASSGTGVYE. The whole CDR3 sequence reads CASSGTGVYEQYF.

Concerning this clone itself: The read finishes 3 residues shy of the CDR3 end, and the germline J gene is used to complete it. This chain uses TRBV19 with TRBJ2-3, with D perhaps TRBD1 or TRBD2 (5 bases each). The CDR3 length is 12 residues. The germline V gene encodes CDR1 LNHDA and CDR2 SQIVND (reference sequence). Trimming cost V 5 bases and J 7 bases, with 10 bases left between them. The CDR3 is CASSPEGHTQYF. The sequenced CDR3 bases are TGTGCCAGTAGTCCCGAGGGGCATACG. Looking up the rest from reference TRBV19 and TRBJ2-3 gives the full variable domain: DGGITQSPKYLFRKEGQNVTLSCEQNLNHDAMYWYRQDPGQGLRLIYYSQIVNDFQKGDIAEGYSVSREKKESFPLTVTSAQKNPTAFYLCASSPEGHTQYFGPGTRLTVL.

Comment on this clone: The CDR3 end falls 3 residues outside the read, so it is completed with the germline J gene. This chain links TRBV18 with TRBJ1-2; 8 positions match TRBD1. From germline, CDR1 is KGHSH and CDR2 LQKENI. The ends lost 8 bases at V and 5 bases at J; junction bases unmatched: 7. This CDR3 has 13 residues. The CDR3 DNA, read in part, is TGTGCCAGCGTCCAGGGGGCGTTATATGGC. The encoded protein is CASVQGALYG. The entire CDR3 is CASVQGALYGYTF.

Note on this clone: The read falls 3 residues short of the CDR3 end, and the missing part is taken from the germline J gene. This chain links TRBV6-2 or TRBV6-3 with TRBJ2-1; 7 bases match TRBD2. J lost 6 bases, V lost 7 bases, and 6 bases had no gene match. The germline V gene has CDR1 MNHEY and CDR2 SVGEGT. There are 13 residues in the CDR3. CDR3 protein: CASKRLAGNEQFF. The sequenced CDR3 bases are TGTGCCAGCAAAAGACTAGCCGGCAATGAG.

The CDR3: CSARSGGTLMGNIQYF. CDR3 DNA (partial): TGCAGTGCTAGATCCGGGGGGACCCTTATGGGGAACATT. The genes are TRBV20-1 and TRBJ2-4, with TRBD2 identical over 7 bases. With the read ending 3 residues before the CDR3 end, the germline J gene is used to fill in that end. V was pared by 2 bases and J by 7 bases, with 14 bases of the junction left unmatched. The V gene's germline CDR1 is DFQATT and CDR2 SNEGSKA (reference sequence). CDR3 size: 16 residues.

Details on this clone: The read ends 3 residues shy of where the CDR3 ends; the end is completed using the germline J gene. The rearrangement uses TRBV7-9 and TRBJ2-1, with 9 nucleotides matching TRBD2. From germline, CDR1 is SEHNR and CDR2 FQNEAQ (reference sequence). The junction had 10 bases not matched to a gene; V was cut back by 8 bases and J by 8 bases. The length of the CDR3 is 14 residues. CDR3 sequence reads: CASVLNSGSHEQFF. Partial CDR3 DNA: TGTGCCAGCGTCCTTAATAGCGGGAGCCATGAG.

Notes on this clone: The read stops 3 residues short of the end of the CDR3; the missing end is completed from the germline J gene. This sequence joins TRBV7-7 and TRBJ1-6; D might be TRBD1 (6 bases). Germline lookup yields CDR1 SSHAT and CDR2 FNYEAQ (reference sequence). The CDR3 is 13 residues long. V shed 8 bases and J shed 9 bases, with 14 bases lying between them. CDR3 DNA (partial): TGTGCCAGCTCCGGACAGTTTGCTTCACCC. As protein: CASSGQFASP. The whole CDR3 is CASSGQFASPLHF.

A remark on this clone: The CDR3 goes on 3 residues after the read ends, and that part is filled in from the germline J gene. The rearrangement links TRBV19 to TRBJ2-1; 8 nucleotides match TRBD1. This CDR3 is built from 16 residues. With 1 base clipped from V and 3 bases from J, the junction kept 5 bases outside the gene matches. The germline gives CDR1 LNHDA, CDR2 SQIVND (reference sequence). Incomplete CDR3 DNA: TGTGCCAGTAGTATAGTCCGGGACAGGTTCTACAATGAG. This sequence encodes CASSIVRDRFYNE. The whole CDR3 reads CASSIVRDRFYNEQFF.

As regards this clone: The sequence runs out 3 residues before the end of the CDR3; the remainder is reconstructed from the germline J gene. The chain couples TRBV19 to TRBJ2-2; the match to TRBD1 covers 9 bases. Germline lookup yields CDR1 LNHDA and CDR2 SQIVND (reference sequence). V lost 5 bases, J lost 5 bases, and 12 bases stayed unmatched. The CDR3 spans 17 residues. CDR3 in amino acids: CASSRRKGQGGTGELFF. The CDR3 DNA, read in part, is TGTGCCAGTAGTCGCCGGAAGGGACAGGGAGGTACCGGGGAG.

A remark on this clone: The missing CDR3 end, 3 residues past where the read stops, is filled in from the germline J gene. The chain uses TRBV6-1 and TRBJ2-1, with 12 bases matching TRBD2. The CDR3 totals 16 residues. Losses at the gene ends were 0 bases for V and 6 bases for J; bases not matched to a gene: 3. From germline, CDR1 is MNHNS and CDR2 SASEGT. The part of the CDR3 DNA that was read is TGTGCCAGCAGTGAAGCGCCGGGACTAGCGGGCAATGAG. This sequence encodes CASSEAPGLAGNE. The CDR3 as a whole reads CASSEAPGLAGNEQFF.

As regards this clone: The read is 3 residues too short to cover the CDR3 end, so that end is filled in from the germline J gene. The rearrangement uses TRBV7-9 and TRBJ1-1, with 8 bases identical to TRBD1. The J segment lost 1 base and the V segment lost 3 bases, leaving 4 bases of the junction unmatched. Looked up from germline, CDR1 is SEHNR and CDR2 is FQNEAQ (reference sequence). The CDR3 has 15 residues. The part of the CDR3 DNA that was read is TGTGCCAGCAGCTTGGCTGGGACAGGGAACACTGAA. It translates to CASSLAGTGNTE. The whole CDR3 region reads CASSLAGTGNTEAFF.

Details on this clone: The read ends 3 residues early relative to the CDR3; the germline J gene fills the gap. The chain uses TRBV7-2 and TRBJ2-7; 12 nucleotides line up with TRBD2. The V and J ends lost 5 bases and 6 bases, in that order; junction bases with no gene match: 8. Germline CDR1 and CDR2: SGHTA and FQGNSA. The CDR3 has 15 amino acids. The CDR3 DNA, read in part, is TGTGCCAGCAGCGCCTCCGGGACTAGCGGGTTCGAG. Its translation: CASSASGTSGFE. In full, the CDR3 reads CASSASGTSGFEQYF.

To note about this clone: The read halts 3 residues ahead of the CDR3 end, with the missing end drawn from the germline J gene. This sequence joins TRBV19 and TRBJ2-1; 8 nucleotides agree with TRBD2. The CDR3 extends over 15 amino acids. V lost 6 bases, J lost 1 base, and 5 bases stayed unmatched. CDR1 LNHDA and CDR2 SQIVND come from the germline V gene (reference sequence). The CDR3 DNA, read in part, is TGTGCCAGTAGGACAACTAGCGGATCCTACAATGAG. Encoded protein: CASRTTSGSYNE. The CDR3 in full is CASRTTSGSYNEQFF.

On this clone: The read finishes 3 residues shy of the CDR3 end, and the germline J gene is used to complete it. The chain employs TRBV7-9 and TRBJ2-5, with TRBD1 as a possible D gene (6 bases). V gave up 2 bases and J gave up 6 bases, with 13 bases separating them. This CDR3 is built from 14 residues. CDR1 and CDR2 (germline): SEHNR, FQNEAQ (reference sequence). Here the CDR3 reads CASSLQGFEQTQYF. CDR3 bases read: TGTGCCAGCAGCTTACAGGGGTTCGAGCAGACC. Filled out from reference TRBV7-9 and TRBJ2-5, the complete variable domain reads DTGVSQNPRHKITKRGQNVTFRCDPISEHNRLYWYRQTLGQGPEFLTYFQNEAQLEKSRLLSDRFSAERPKGSFSTLEIQRTEQGDSAMYLCASSLQGFEQTQYFGPGTRLLVL.

On this clone itself: The CDR3 is cut off 3 residues early in the read; its end comes from the germline J gene. This chain uses TRBV19 with TRBJ2-5; 10 bases line up with TRBD1. J was trimmed by 5 bases and V by 5 bases; bases with no gene match: 14. Germline CDR1 LNHDA, CDR2 SQIVND (reference sequence). The CDR3 is 17 amino acids. The CDR3 bases that were read are TGTGCCAGTAGTCCCGACAGGGGGCGGGCGGGAGCGGAGACC. Translation: CASSPDRGRAGAET. The full CDR3 protein is CASSPDRGRAGAETQYF.